The 28 T cell receptor beta chains reported below all come from one sample, sequenced in a study of shared T cell receptors in the human thymus. Measured with immunoSEQ multiplex PCR; TCRdb has only the in-frame clones, and not every one. The sample yields roughly 660,000 clones, roughly 88% seen once. These data were also filed under a second study, of human thymus T cells.

The specimen sequenced was thymocytes. All receptors derive from a boy under two years old with a congenital heart defect.

The rearrangement joins TRBV4-1 to TRBJ2-7, with TRBD2 matching 10 bases. CDR3 size: 15 residues. V was pared by 5 bases and J by 6 bases, with 10 bases of the junction left unmatched. The V gene's germline CDR1 is MGHRA and CDR2 YSYEKL. CDR3 sequence reads: CASSLSGRERSEQYF. CDR3 coding DNA: TGCGCCAGCAGCTTAAGCGGGAGGGAGAGGTCCGAGCAGTACTTC.

This clone showed up just a few times. The gene calls are TRBV6-5 and TRBJ2-1; D perhaps matches TRBD2 (6 bases). Germline V gene data show CDR1 as MNHEY and CDR2 as SVGAGI. Trimming left V 11 bases short and J 10 bases short, with 27 bases between. The CDR3 loop spans 15 amino acids. CDR3 sequence: CAPLWGSGSPLEQFF. CDR3 in DNA: TGTGCCCCTCTCTGGGGTAGCGGATCCCCACTAGAGCAGTTCTTC.

The chain recombines TRBV11-2 with TRBJ1-5, with D maybe TRBD1 (6 bases). Trimming shortened V by 0 bases and J by 0 bases, and 15 bases separated the two germline ends. The CDR3 is 18 residues long. The V gene's germline CDR1 is SGHAT and CDR2 FQNNGV. The CDR3 loop is CASSLEGGGAVSNQPQHF. The CDR3 DNA is TGTGCCAGCAGCTTAGAGGGTGGGGGGGCAGTTAGCAATCAGCCCCAGCATTTT. The full variable domain, in which reference TRBV11-2 and TRBJ1-5 provide the parts outside the CDR3, is EAGVAQSPRYKIIEKRQSVAFWCNPISGHATLYWYQQILGQGPKLLIQFQNNGVVDDSQLPKDRFSAERLKGVDSTLKIQPAKLEDSAVYLCASSLEGGGAVSNQPQHFGDGTRLSIL.

This clone showed up just a few times. This chain's CDR3 is CAIADRDNEKLFF. In DNA form, the CDR3 reads TGTGCCATTGCGGACAGGGATAATGAAAAACTGTTTTTT. This rearrangement joins TRBV5-8 to TRBJ1-4; 8 bases are a match to TRBD1. This CDR3 is built from 13 residues. Trimming removed 9 bases from V and 4 bases from J; junction bases left unmatched: 5. CDR1 SGHTS and CDR2 YDEGEE come from the germline V gene. The complete variable domain, with remaining parts taken from reference TRBV5-8 and TRBJ1-4, reads EAGVTQSPTHLIKTRGQQATLRCSPISGHTSVYWYQQALGLGLQFLLWYDEGEERNRGNFPPRFSGRQFPNYSSELNVNALELEDSALYLCAIADRDNEKLFFGSGTQLSVL.

This clone was seen only a few times. This chain uses TRBV15 with TRBJ2-5, with D perhaps matching TRBD2 (5 bases). The CDR3 has 16 amino acids. Between the trimmed V and J ends, which lost 1 base and 0 bases, there was a span of 12 bases. Per the germline V gene, CDR1 is LNHNV and CDR2 is YYDKDF (reference sequence). CDR3 amino acids: CATSRGPAADQETQYF. The DNA for the CDR3 is TGTGCCACCAGCAGAGGCCCAGCGGCAGACCAAGAGACCCAGTACTTC.

This clone was recorded a few times. The CDR3: CASSLATNNGTDQETQYF. The CDR3 DNA reads as TGTGCCAGCAGCTTAGCCACCAACAACGGGACAGACCAAGAGACCCAGTACTTC. V and J are TRBV7-9 and TRBJ2-5; TRBD1 agrees at 7 bases. Germline loops: CDR1 SEHNR, CDR2 FQNEAQ (reference sequence). V was pared by 0 bases and J by 0 bases, with 10 bases of the junction left unmatched. This CDR3 spans 18 amino acids.

The chain joins TRBV5-1 to TRBJ2-3; TRBD1 matches at 9 bases. J lost 1 base, V lost 0 bases, and 9 bases had no gene match. CDR1 and CDR2 (germline): SGHRS, YFSETQ. There are 18 residues in the CDR3. CDR3 in amino acids: CASSLGAWTGAGTDTQYF. CDR3 nucleotides: TGCGCCAGCAGCTTGGGAGCGTGGACAGGGGCTGGCACAGATACGCAGTATTTT.

The chain couples TRBV6-6 to TRBJ2-7, with D possibly being TRBD1 (5 bases). Trimming took off 5 bases at V and 7 bases at J, with 15 bases between the two ends. The CDR3 contains 13 residues. Germline CDR1 and CDR2: MNHNY and SVGAGI (reference sequence). Here the CDR3 DNA reads TGTGCCAGCAGTGTCCAGGGCTGGGTGGAGCAGTACTTC. Amino acids: CASSVQGWVEQYF.

This chain connects TRBV14 to TRBJ2-7, with D possibly TRBD1 on 5 matching bases. Germline assignment: CDR1 SGHDN and CDR2 FVKESK. The CDR3 is 11 residues long. Trimming removed 5 bases at V and 5 bases at J, with 7 bases between. The CDR3 DNA is TGTGCCAGCAGCTACAGGCACGAGCAGTACTTC. Translation: CASSYRHEQYF.

This rearrangement joins TRBV19 to TRBJ2-5; D might be TRBD2 (6 bases). The last part of the DNA fits TRBJ2-7 better; the J call may be wrong. The CDR3 extends over 15 amino acids. Germline V gene data show CDR1 as LNHDA and CDR2 as SQIVND (reference sequence). CDR3 coding DNA: TGTGCCAGTAGTGCCGGGACTCAGAGCTCCTACGAGCAGTACTTC. Protein: CASSAGTQSSYEQYF.

The chain employs TRBV6-1 and TRBJ2-7; D perhaps matches TRBD2 (5 bases). CDR1 is MNHNS and CDR2 is SASEGT in the germline V gene. V was trimmed by 3 bases and J by 0 bases, leaving 21 bases between them. The length of the CDR3 is 18 residues. DNA of the CDR3: TGTGCCAGCAGTGACGACGAGGGTAAAACGGATAGCTCCTACGAGCAGTACTTC. As protein: CASSDDEGKTDSSYEQYF.

The chain employs TRBV6-5 and TRBJ1-1, with D tentatively TRBD1 (5 bases). Per the germline V gene, CDR1 is MNHEY and CDR2 is SVGAGI. V lost 6 bases, J lost 1 base, and 15 bases lay in between. The CDR3 contains 15 residues. CDR3 DNA sequence: TGTGCCAGCAGCCCTCTCTCGGGGGGGAACACTGAAGCTTTCTTT. It specifies CASSPLSGGNTEAFF.

The rearrangement links TRBV30 to TRBJ2-7; a weak D match, TRBD2 (5 bases). CDR3 length: 17 residues. Germline V lookup: CDR1 GTSNPN, CDR2 SVGIG (reference sequence). The V gene lost 0 bases and the J gene lost 0 bases, with 18 bases spanning the gap. CDR3 sequence reads: CAWSVRSWSGDSYEQYF. In nucleotides, the CDR3 is TGTGCCTGGAGTGTACGCTCCTGGAGCGGCGACTCCTACGAGCAGTACTTC.

The V gene is TRBV30, the J gene TRBJ2-6, with D possibly being TRBD1 (6 bases). The V gene lost 2 bases and the J gene lost 0 bases, with 17 bases spanning the gap. Germline lookup yields CDR1 GTSNPN and CDR2 SVGIG (reference sequence). This CDR3 contains 18 residues. Here the CDR3 DNA reads TGTGCCTGGAGTTCCCGAGGGACACAACCCTCTGGGGCCAACGTCCTGACTTTC. This encodes CAWSSRGTQPSGANVLTF. Together with reference TRBV30 and TRBJ2-6, the CDR3 gives the full variable domain: SQTIHQWPATLVQPVGSPLSLECTVEGTSNPNLYWYRQAAGRGLQLLFYSVGIGQISSEVPQNLSASRPQDRQFILSSKKLLLSDSGFYLCAWSSRGTQPSGANVLTFGAGSRLTVL.

This clone has only a few counts. In nucleotides, the CDR3 is TGCGCCAGCAGCCGATTACAGACTAGCGGGAGGCATGAGCAGTTCTTC. It is translated as CASSRLQTSGRHEQFF. The rearrangement links TRBV4-3 to TRBJ2-1, with 13 bases that match TRBD2. From germline, CDR1 is LGHNA and CDR2 YSLEER. V dropped 4 bases and J dropped 8; count of bases not matched to a gene: 8. The CDR3 contains 16 residues.

The chain links TRBV7-9 to TRBJ2-1; no firm D call. V was pared by 0 bases and J by 0 bases, with 6 bases between. The CDR3 spans 15 residues. Germline V gene data show CDR1 as SEHNR and CDR2 as FQNEAQ (reference sequence). In DNA, the CDR3 is TGTGCCAGCAGCTTAGCGGCTAGCTCCTACAATGAGCAGTTCTTC. This encodes CASSLAASSYNEQFF.

The V call is TRBV5-1, the J call TRBJ2-1; a possible D gene is TRBD2 (6 bases). The ends were cut back, 2 bases at V and 12 bases at J, with 12 bases in the middle. CDR3 length: 12 residues. Germline-derived CDR1 and CDR2 are SGHRS and YFSETQ. The CDR3 DNA follows: TGCGCCAGCAGCTTCCGGGAGAAAGGGCAGTTCTTC. Its protein is CASSFREKGQFF.

This sequence joins TRBV21-1 and TRBJ2-3; the D call in the table, TRBD2, was not verified against the DNA. TRBV21-1 is classified as a pseudogene. This CDR3 has 18 residues. Here the CDR3 reads CASSKAGRASGSTDTQYF. The CDR3 DNA sequence: TGTGCCAGCAGCAAAGCGGGGCGGGCTAGCGGGAGCACAGATACGCAGTATTTT.

The chain is built from TRBV27 and TRBJ1-1, with a tentative D call TRBD1 (5 bases). The CDR3 is 20 amino acids. Germline assignment: CDR1 MNHEY and CDR2 SMNVEV (reference sequence). With 2 bases removed from V and 0 bases from J, the gap between germline ends came to 25 bases. Written as DNA, the CDR3 is TGTGCCAGCAGTTTAAGGCCCAAGGCGGGGGTAAGGAGCATGAACACTGAAGCTTTCTTT. Protein: CASSLRPKAGVRSMNTEAFF.

In this sample, this clone turned up once. The chain combines TRBV9 with TRBJ2-3; possible D gene TRBD2, 5 bases. The CDR3 sequence is 14 residues long. Per the germline V gene, CDR1 is SGDLS and CDR2 is YYNGEE. Trimming pared 3 bases from V and 0 bases from J, leaving 8 bases between. Written as DNA, the CDR3 is TGTGCCAGCAGCGCTAGGACTAGCACAGATACGCAGTATTTT. This translates into CASSARTSTDTQYF.

V gene TRBV5-4 combines with J gene TRBJ2-3; 9 bases match TRBD2. The germline V gene has CDR1 SGHNT and CDR2 YYREEE (reference sequence). After removal of 5 bases from V and 0 bases from J, the junction contained 7 bases not matched to a gene. The CDR3 runs 16 residues. CDR3 in DNA: TGTGCCAGCAGGCCCACTAGCGGGTCTAGCACAGATACGCAGTATTTT. Translated: CASRPTSGSSTDTQYF. Together with reference TRBV5-4 and TRBJ2-3, the CDR3 gives the full variable domain: ETGVTQSPTHLIKTRGQQVTLRCSSQSGHNTVSWYQQALGQGPQFIFQYYREEENGRGNFPPRFSGLQFPNYSSELNVNALELDDSALYLCASRPTSGSSTDTQYFGPGTRLTVL.

The chain couples TRBV5-5 to TRBJ1-1; D unclear. Germline assignment: CDR1 SGHKS and CDR2 YYEKEE (reference sequence). The CDR3 length is 14 residues. Trimming left V 6 bases short and J 4 bases short, with 16 bases between. Written as DNA, the CDR3 is TGTGCCAGCACCGTGGAGGATCCAGGCACTGAAGCTTTCTTT. Protein sequence: CASTVEDPGTEAFF.

This chain connects TRBV14 to TRBJ2-1, with a tentative D call TRBD2 (7 bases). The germline V and J ends were trimmed by 0 bases and 2 bases, with 11 bases remaining between them. Germline CDR1 and CDR2: SGHDN and FVKESK. CDR3 length equals 16 residues. CDR3 DNA sequence: TGTGCCAGCAGCCAAGAGGGGGCGGGAGCCTACAATGAGCAGTTCTTC. Translated: CASSQEGAGAYNEQFF.

This clone was found a few times. The gene calls are TRBV12-2 and TRBJ2-1; the table's D call TRBD2 went unverified against the DNA. TRBV12-2 is reported as a pseudogene. The CDR3 runs to 16 residues. CDR3 coding DNA: TGTGCAAGTCGCTTAGCGCCCCTAGCGGGACCCCCGGGCGGTTTCTTC. It codes for CASRLAPLAGPPGGFF.

The chain couples TRBV7-9 to TRBJ2-1; 7 bases align to TRBD2. The CDR3 is made up of 15 amino acids. V gave up 1 base and J gave up 4 bases; unmatched junction bases: 4. Germline V CDR1 and CDR2: SEHNR, FQNEAQ (reference sequence). CDR3 sequence reads: CASSLVPSGYNEQFF. In DNA form, the CDR3 reads TGTGCCAGCAGCTTAGTGCCTAGCGGTTACAATGAGCAGTTCTTC.

The CDR3 DNA sequence: TGCGCCAGCAGCCAAGTAGCGGGAGCCTCCACAGATACGCAGTATTTT. As protein: CASSQVAGASTDTQYF. V usage is TRBV4-1 and J usage is TRBJ2-3; TRBD2 agrees at 9 bases. Per germline, CDR1 MGHRA and CDR2 YSYEKL. V shed 1 base, J shed 2 bases, and the junction held 4 bases outside the gene matches. The CDR3 sequence is 16 residues long.

This clone has just a few counts. The V and J genes are TRBV9 and TRBJ1-1; weak D call: TRBD1 (5 bases). Germline V lookup: CDR1 SGDLS, CDR2 YYNGEE. The ends were cut back, 0 bases at V and 4 bases at J, with 19 bases in the middle. This CDR3 region has 17 residues. CDR3 loop: CASSVATGGVISTEAFF. The CDR3 DNA reads TGTGCCAGCAGCGTAGCTACCGGAGGGGTCATAAGCACTGAAGCTTTCTTT.

The sample holds one count of this clone. J is TRBJ2-7 and V is TRBV27; 11 bases fit TRBD1. The CDR3 sequence is 14 residues long. After removal of 7 bases from V and 2 bases from J, the junction contained 4 bases not matched to a gene. The V gene's germline CDR1 is MNHEY and CDR2 SMNVEV (reference sequence). This CDR3 reads CASTEGQGAYEQYF. As DNA, the CDR3 is TGTGCCAGCACCGAGGGACAGGGGGCCTACGAGCAGTACTTC.